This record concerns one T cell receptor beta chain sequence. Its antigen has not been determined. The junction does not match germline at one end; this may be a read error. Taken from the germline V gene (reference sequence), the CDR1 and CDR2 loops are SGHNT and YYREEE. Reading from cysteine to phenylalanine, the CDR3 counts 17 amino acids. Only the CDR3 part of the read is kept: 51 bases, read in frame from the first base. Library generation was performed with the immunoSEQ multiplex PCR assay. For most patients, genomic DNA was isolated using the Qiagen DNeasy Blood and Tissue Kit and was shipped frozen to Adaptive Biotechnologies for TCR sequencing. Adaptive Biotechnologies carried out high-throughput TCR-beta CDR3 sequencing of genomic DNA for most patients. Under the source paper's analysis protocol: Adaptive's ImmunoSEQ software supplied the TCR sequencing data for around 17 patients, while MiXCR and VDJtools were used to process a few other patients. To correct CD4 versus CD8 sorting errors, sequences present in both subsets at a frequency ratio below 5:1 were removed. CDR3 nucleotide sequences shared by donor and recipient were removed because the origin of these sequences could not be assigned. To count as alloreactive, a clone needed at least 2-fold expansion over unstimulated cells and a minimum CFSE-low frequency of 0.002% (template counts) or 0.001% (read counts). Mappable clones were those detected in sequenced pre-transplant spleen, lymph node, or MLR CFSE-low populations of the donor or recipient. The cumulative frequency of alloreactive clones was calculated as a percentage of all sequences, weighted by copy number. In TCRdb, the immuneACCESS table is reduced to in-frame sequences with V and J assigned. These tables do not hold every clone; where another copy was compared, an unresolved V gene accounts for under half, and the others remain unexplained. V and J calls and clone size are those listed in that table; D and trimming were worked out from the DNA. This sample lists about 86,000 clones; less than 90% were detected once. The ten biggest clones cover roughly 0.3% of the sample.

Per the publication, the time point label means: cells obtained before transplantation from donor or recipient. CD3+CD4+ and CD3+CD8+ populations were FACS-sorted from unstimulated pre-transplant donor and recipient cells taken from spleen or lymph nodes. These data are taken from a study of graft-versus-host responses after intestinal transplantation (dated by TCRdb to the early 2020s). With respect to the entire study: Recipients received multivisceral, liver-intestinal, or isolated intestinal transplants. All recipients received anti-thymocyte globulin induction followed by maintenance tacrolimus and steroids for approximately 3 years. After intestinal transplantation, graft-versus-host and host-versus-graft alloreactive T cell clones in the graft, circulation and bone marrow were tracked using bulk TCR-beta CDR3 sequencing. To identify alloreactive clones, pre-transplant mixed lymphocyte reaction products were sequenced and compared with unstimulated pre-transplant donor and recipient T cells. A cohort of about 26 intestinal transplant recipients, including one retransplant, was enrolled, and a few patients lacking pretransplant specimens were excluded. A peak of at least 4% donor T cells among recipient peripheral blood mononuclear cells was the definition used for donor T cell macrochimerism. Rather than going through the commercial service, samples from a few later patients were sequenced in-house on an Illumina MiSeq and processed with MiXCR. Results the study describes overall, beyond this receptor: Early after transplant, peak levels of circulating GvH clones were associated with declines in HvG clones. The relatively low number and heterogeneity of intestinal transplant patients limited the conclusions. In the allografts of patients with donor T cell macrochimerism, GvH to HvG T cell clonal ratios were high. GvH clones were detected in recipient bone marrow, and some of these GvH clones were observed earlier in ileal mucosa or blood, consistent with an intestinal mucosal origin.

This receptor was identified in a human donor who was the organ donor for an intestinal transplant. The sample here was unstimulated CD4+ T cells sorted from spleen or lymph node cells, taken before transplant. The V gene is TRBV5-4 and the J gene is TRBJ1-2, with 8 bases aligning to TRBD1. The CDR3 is CAGSTTGTGLWLRGYTF. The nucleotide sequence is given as TGTGCCGGCAGCACCACCGGGACAGGTTTGTGGCTTCGGGGCTACACCTTC.